The source of this TCR beta chain is a study of Ad26.COV2.S vaccination and SARS-CoV-2 variants. Study details: Once, or twice with 56 days between doses, Ad26.COV2.S was given intramuscularly.

The germline gives CDR1 MNHNS, CDR2 SASEGT. Deletions cut 5 bases from V and 3 bases from J, with 10 bases between. The CDR3 totals 13 residues. Sequencing used immunoSEQ multiplex PCR; TCRdb keeps in-frame clones, though not all of them. Of a few hundred thousand clones listed, approximately 88% are singletons. Treatment defined: over 15 received Ad26.COV2.S at low or high dose, single or two shots; roughly 5 received placebo; per-sample allocation not given. Samples were taken on day 63 after the first vaccine or placebo injection. The study used a vaccine consisting of an Ad26 vector that expressed Wuhan-strain SARS-CoV-2 spike.

The TCR comes from a person aged 18 to 65 who received the Ad26.COV2.S COVID-19 vaccine or a placebo. Sample: peripheral blood, taken in a trial of Ad26.COV2.S vaccine versus placebo. The chain uses TRBV6-1 and TRBJ2-5, with D possibly TRBD2 on 7 matching bases. The CDR3 coding sequence is TGTGCCAGCAGTAAGGGGGGGGAAGAGACCCAGTACTTC. This codes for CASSKGGEETQYF.